This T cell receptor beta chain was retrieved from a study of shared clonotypes between healthy human individuals (dated by TCRdb to the early 2020s). Context from the whole study: The cohort included three men and a couple of women between 18 and 49 years of age. To increase sequencing depth and limit assay-specific biases, different laboratories used diverse techniques to prepare libraries and sequence TCR repertoires. Blood TCR repertoires of about five healthy adults were deeply sequenced to estimate repertoire size and the extent of clonotype sharing between individuals. For each donor, three plates each were used for CD4 naive and CD4 memory, two plates were used for CD8 naive, and one plate was used for CD8 memory. Leukapheresis yielded between about 0.85 and 9.5 billion PBMCs per donor. Overall study outcomes, separate from this receptor: Naive subsets generally had larger estimated clonotype richness than memory subsets did. The small number of donors limited the genetic and exposure-history diversity represented. Approximately 4.8% of naive CD4, roughly 3.5% of naive CD8, around 2.3% of memory CD4, and less than 0.45% of memory CD8 clonotypes were shared across several donors. Based on pairwise subsampling, the degree of clonotype sharing among donors was expected to be affected by sequencing depth. Sampling was limited to blood, and TCR repertoires in tissue likely differ from TCR repertoires in blood. Even with the large sequencing depth, rarefaction of the sorted-subset datasets indicated that sequencing was incomplete. Compared with non-shared clonotypes, the clonotypes found in all four sorted-subset donors had higher generation probabilities.

The donors were healthy, HIV-negative adults with no recently reported acute infections or vaccinations. Only Caucasian adults living in Nashville, Tennessee, USA were represented among the donors. Magnetic negative selection was used to enrich CD4+ T cells, after which naive cells were positively selected on CD45RA and the negative fraction became the memory subset. After blood collection by leukapheresis, PBMCs were isolated using Ficoll-Histopaque density gradient centrifugation and then cryopreserved in the vapor phase of liquid nitrogen. Purity and quantity of every magnetically sorted T cell population were checked by analytical flow cytometry. From each sorted fraction, genomic DNA was isolated and quantified by UV absorbance on a Nanodrop 2000c. Reading the germline V gene (reference sequence) gives CDR1 MNHEY and CDR2 SMNVEV. Deletion took 7 bases off V and 0 bases off J, with a span of 16 bases between the germline ends. The CDR3, cysteine through phenylalanine, is 16 amino acids long. This entry keeps only the CDR3 DNA: 48 bases, framed from base 1.

Using the deep immunoSEQ assay, multiplex PCR amplified TCR CDR3 regions from genomic DNA. Extracted genomic DNA from each cell subset was distributed evenly across all wells of several immunoSEQ 96-well plates, and each plate was treated as a replicate. Each replicate PCR for sorted subsets received about 220 ng genomic DNA, equal to some 32,000 T cell genomes. The purified libraries were quantified using a Qubit 3.0 fluorometer, sized with a Bioanalyzer 2100, and then quantified again using the KAPA Library Quantification kit. Each immunoSEQ 96-well plate was sequenced on its own single-read 150-cycle Illumina NextSeq 550 flow cell. As for the authors' bioinformatics: The immunoSEQ output contained only junctional sequences without quality scores, so filtering could not match that applied to full-length reads. To assign V/J genes and CDR3, sequences were annotated against IMGT germline references using PyIR, a Python wrapper for IgBLAST v1.9. Reads were removed for weak V/J assignments (E-value above 1e-6), missing CDR3, stop codons, out-of-frame junctions, or ambiguous translated residues. V3J clonotypes were defined as sequences sharing the same inferred V gene, J gene, and CDR3 amino acid sequence. Percentage overlap between repertoires was computed as shared unique clonotypes divided by the size of the smaller repertoire. RTK rarefaction, the Chao1 estimator, and Recon v2.1 estimates of unobserved clonotypes were used to assess repertoire richness. Generation probabilities for all TCRbeta clonotypes obtained by the gDNA method from a handful of donors were computed using OLGA. TCRdb obtained this table from immuneACCESS and retained in-frame rearrangements with V and J assigned. These tables miss some clones; where compared with another copy, unresolved V genes account for less than half of the shortfall, and the remainder is unexplained. From that table come the V and J calls and clone size; the DNA was used to work out D and trimming. The sample profile shows approximately 700,000 clones; roughly 73% of them were found once. More than 1.5% of the sample is held by the ten biggest clonotypes.

As regards this clone: What this receptor recognizes is not known. Base quality data are lacking; no much larger clone is found one base away.

This TCR was recovered from a woman aged 25 to 39 in good health. The V and J segments used are TRBV27 and TRBJ2-4; the D gene is possibly TRBD1, with 6 bases matching. Input material: memory CD4+ T cells sorted from blood. In the paper's terms, the cell subset or site label means: CD45RA-negative fraction. The DNA sequence follows: TGTGCCAGCATCTTACGGGACAACCTAGCCAAAAACATTCAGTACTTC. This translates into CASILRDNLAKNIQYF.